These T cell receptor beta chains were read from a single sample in a study of cytomegalovirus exposure and HLA in healthy donors. TCRdb keeps only in-frame clones here, not all; method: immunoSEQ multiplex PCR. The sample gives about 160,000 clones, less than 90% of which show up once; roughly 5.8% is in the top ten. Sample: PBMCs. The source is a woman aged 30 to 39 in good health and CMV-seronegative. The CDR3 runs from the conserved cysteine through the conserved F or W. A D gene is named only where the DNA matches it firmly. Expanded clones get a size class; other rows say once, few or many, or leave the size out.

len,v_gene,abundance,j_gene,d_gene,CDR3aa,CDR3nt
16,TRBV5-1,-,TRBJ2-6,TRBD1,CASSQIQGAGANVLTF,TGCGCCAGCAGCCAGATACAGGGGGCTGGGGCCAACGTCCTGACTTTC
13,TRBV19,-,TRBJ2-3,-,CAIGSSSTDTQYF,TGTGCGATCGGGAGTTCAAGCACAGATACGCAGTATTTT
15,TRBV10-3,-,TRBJ2-1,TRBD2,CAILRGSGNYNEQFF,TGTGCCATCCTACGGGGTAGCGGGAACTACAATGAGCAGTTCTTC
14,TRBV6-6,-,TRBJ2-1,-,CASRIQGSYNEQFF,TGTGCCAGCAGGATACAGGGTTCCTACAATGAGCAGTTCTTC
15,TRBV6-5,once,TRBJ1-3,-,CASSYDSRSGNTIYF,TGTGCCAGCAGTTACGACTCCAGATCTGGAAACACCATATATTTT
15,TRBV27,-,TRBJ1-2,-,CASSLSVEGDYGYTF,TGTGCCAGCAGTTTATCAGTGGAGGGTGACTATGGCTACACCTTC
14,TRBV5-6,once,TRBJ2-7,-,CASSFSLRSYEQYF,TGTGCCAGCAGCTTTTCTCTCAGATCCTACGAGCAGTACTTC
18,TRBV7-3,-,TRBJ2-3,TRBD2,CASSLKLAGGLSTDTQYF,TGTGCCAGCAGCTTGAAACTAGCGGGAGGACTGAGCACAGATACGCAGTATTTT
13,TRBV6-1,-,TRBJ2-1,-,CASSETLRNEQFF,TGTGCCAGCAGTGAGACTTTACGCAATGAGCAGTTCTTC
14,TRBV4-1,-,TRBJ1-5,-,CASSHDSSNQPQHF,TGCGCCAGCAGCCACGACAGTAGCAATCAGCCCCAGCATTTT
16,TRBV2,-,TRBJ2-5,TRBD1,CASSAAEAGGAETQYF,TGTGCCAGCAGTGCAGCTGAGGCAGGGGGCGCGGAGACCCAGTACTTC
16,TRBV7-2,-,TRBJ2-1,TRBD2,CASSLRTSGAYNEQFF,TGTGCCAGCAGCCTCCGGACTAGCGGGGCTTACAATGAGCAGTTCTTC
15,TRBV9,-,TRBJ2-7,TRBD2,CASSGTSGGIYEQYF,TGTGCCAGCAGTGGGACTAGCGGGGGGATCTACGAGCAGTACTTC
13,TRBV5-4,-,TRBJ2-7,-,CASSLGAGVEQYF,TGTGCCAGCAGCTTGGGGGCAGGGGTCGAGCAGTACTTC
15,TRBV27,-,TRBJ2-7,TRBD2,CASSQASGYSYEQYF,TGTGCCAGCAGTCAAGCTAGCGGGTACTCCTACGAGCAGTACTTC
13,TRBV19,-,TRBJ1-5,-,CATNPGSVQPQHF,TGTGCCACTAATCCAGGGTCAGTTCAGCCCCAGCATTTT
18,TRBV7-8,once,TRBJ1-4,TRBD1,CASSPTTLGQGTNEKLFF,TGTGCCAGCAGCCCCACAACCCTGGGACAGGGGACTAATGAAAAACTGTTTTTT
12,TRBV1,few,TRBJ2-2,-,CTSDYGTGELFF,TGCACCAGCGATTATGGCACCGGGGAGCTGTTTTTT
11,TRBV28,-,TRBJ2-1,-,CASSFALEQFF,TGTGCCAGCAGCTTTGCCCTAGAGCAGTTCTTC
15,TRBV7-2,-,TRBJ2-2,-,CASSIGFFDTGELFF,TGTGCCAGCAGCATTGGATTCTTCGACACCGGGGAGCTGTTTTTT
15,TRBV5-1,-,TRBJ1-6,-,CASSLDRAYNSPLHF,TGCGCCAGCAGCTTGGACAGGGCATATAATTCACCCCTCCACTTT
15,TRBV6-5,-,TRBJ2-1,TRBD1,CASSSRDRGSYPQFF,TGTGCCAGCAGTTCACGGGACAGGGGAAGTTATCCGCAGTTCTTC
16,TRBV4-3,-,TRBJ1-1,-,CASSQDRAGVNTEAFF,TGCGCCAGCAGCCAAGACCGGGCAGGGGTGAACACTGAAGCTTTCTTT
13,TRBV5-4,-,TRBJ1-4,-,CASSREANEKLFF,TGTGCCAGCAGCAGGGAAGCAAATGAAAAACTGTTTTTT
12,TRBV5-5,few,TRBJ2-3,-,CASSLDGNTQYF,TGTGCCAGCAGCTTGGATGGGAATACGCAGTATTTT
16,TRBV7-2,-,TRBJ1-6,-,CASSSSDVDYNSPLHF,TGTGCCAGCAGCTCCTCCGACGTGGACTATAATTCACCCCTCCACTTT
16,TRBV4-3,-,TRBJ2-7,TRBD1,CASSQDFQGAAYEQYF,TGCGCCAGCAGCCAAGATTTTCAGGGGGCAGCCTACGAGCAGTACTTC
15,TRBV14,-,TRBJ1-2,TRBD1,CASSPRQGMGYGYTF,TGTGCCAGCAGCCCCAGACAGGGAATGGGGTATGGCTACACCTTC
15,TRBV18,-,TRBJ2-1,TRBD2,CASHSGLEGRNEQFF,TGTGCCAGCCATAGCGGGCTAGAGGGACGCAATGAGCAGTTCTTC
15,TRBV5-1,once,TRBJ2-1,TRBD2,CASSSGTSFSDEQFF,TGCGCCAGCAGCTCCGGGACTAGTTTTTCCGATGAGCAGTTCTTC
14,TRBV7-9,-,TRBJ2-7,-,CASRNIASSSEQYF,TGTGCCAGCAGAAATATAGCGTCCTCGAGCGAGCAGTACTTC
13,TRBV4-1,-,TRBJ2-1,-,CASSQVAADEQFF,TGCGCCAGCAGCCAAGTAGCAGCGGATGAGCAGTTCTTC
13,TRBV9,-,TRBJ2-1,TRBD2,CASSETSGGEQFF,TGTGCCAGCAGCGAGACTAGCGGGGGAGAGCAGTTCTTC
14,TRBV19,-,TRBJ2-7,-,CASSGLTGSYEQYF,TGTGCCAGTAGTGGACTGACGGGGTCCTACGAGCAGTACTTC
11,TRBV6-1,-,TRBJ2-7,-,CASISMYEQYF,TGTGCCAGCATATCCATGTACGAGCAGTACTTC
15,TRBV6-1,few,TRBJ1-6,TRBD1,CASSEAPGQEGPLHF,TGTGCCAGCAGTGAAGCCCCGGGACAGGAAGGGCCCCTCCACTTT
15,TRBV6-5,-,TRBJ2-2,TRBD1,CASGPTGGAGGELFF,TGTGCCTCCGGCCCGACAGGGGGCGCGGGCGGGGAGCTGTTTTTT
14,TRBV5-8,once,TRBJ1-5,-,CASSFQGQAQPQHF,TGTGCCAGCAGTTTTCAGGGTCAAGCTCAGCCCCAGCATTTT
16,TRBV7-9,few,TRBJ1-5,-,CASSPDPSVGNQPQHF,TGTGCCAGCAGCCCCGACCCCTCTGTGGGCAATCAGCCCCAGCATTTT
12,TRBV5-5,-,TRBJ2-7,-,CASSLRDNQQYF,TGTGCCAGCAGCCTCCGGGACAACCAGCAGTACTTC
15,TRBV7-9,-,TRBJ2-7,TRBD1,CASSRTGTVTDEQYF,TGTGCCAGCAGCCGAACCGGGACAGTTACTGACGAGCAGTACTTC
13,TRBV19,-,TRBJ1-1,-,CASSIVANTEAFF,TGTGCCAGTAGTATCGTAGCCAACACTGAAGCTTTCTTT
13,TRBV28,-,TRBJ2-5,-,CASSQAREETQYF,TGTGCCAGCAGTCAAGCGAGGGAGGAGACCCAGTACTTC
14,TRBV7-2,-,TRBJ1-2,-,CASSLTANIYGYTF,TGTGCCAGCAGCTTAACAGCTAACATCTATGGCTACACCTTC
14,TRBV7-2,-,TRBJ2-7,-,CASSLARSSYEQYF,TGTGCCAGCAGCTTAGCTAGAAGCTCCTACGAGCAGTACTTC
14,TRBV10-3,-,TRBJ2-5,-,CAISGTGAQETQYF,TGTGCCATCAGTGGGACCGGGGCCCAAGAGACCCAGTACTTC
13,TRBV12-5,once,TRBJ2-7,TRBD2,CASGHSGGYEQYF,TGTGCTAGTGGCCATAGCGGGGGCTACGAGCAGTACTTC
14,TRBV5-6,-,TRBJ1-4,TRBD1,CASSWGQTNEKLFF,TGTGCCAGCAGCTGGGGACAGACTAATGAAAAACTGTTTTTT
15,TRBV2,-,TRBJ1-4,-,CASSERISVVEKLFF,TGTGCCAGCAGTGAACGAATTTCAGTGGTAGAAAAACTGTTTTTT
16,TRBV28,-,TRBJ1-4,-,CASSFAGNGLNEKLFF,TGTGCCAGCAGTTTTGCAGGGAATGGACTTAATGAAAAACTGTTTTTT